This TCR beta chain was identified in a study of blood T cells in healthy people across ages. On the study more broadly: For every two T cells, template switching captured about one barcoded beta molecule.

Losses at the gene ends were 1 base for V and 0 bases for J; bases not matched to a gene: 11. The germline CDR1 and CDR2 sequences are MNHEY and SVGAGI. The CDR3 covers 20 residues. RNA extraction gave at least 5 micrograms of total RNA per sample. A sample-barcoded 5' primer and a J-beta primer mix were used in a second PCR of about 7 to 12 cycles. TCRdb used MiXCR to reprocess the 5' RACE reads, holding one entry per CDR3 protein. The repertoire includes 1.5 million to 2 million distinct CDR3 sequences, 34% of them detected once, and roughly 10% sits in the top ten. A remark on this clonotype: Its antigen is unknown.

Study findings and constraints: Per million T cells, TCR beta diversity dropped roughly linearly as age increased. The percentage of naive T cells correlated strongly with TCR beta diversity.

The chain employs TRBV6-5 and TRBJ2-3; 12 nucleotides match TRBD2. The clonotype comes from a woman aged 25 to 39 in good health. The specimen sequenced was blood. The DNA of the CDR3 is TGTGCCAGCAGTTACTTTCCGACTAGCGGGGGTACCACTAGCACAGATACGCAGTATTTT. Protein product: CASSYFPTSGGTTSTDTQYF.